This T cell receptor beta chain was sequenced for a study of T cells after yellow fever vaccination. Trimming took 3 bases from V and 5 from J; bases not matched to a gene: 18. The CDR3 runs 19 residues. The V gene's germline CDR1 is LGHDT and CDR2 YNNKEL (reference sequence). This clonotype came up a few times. TCRdb analysed the 5' RACE reads with MiXCR anew, one entry per CDR3 protein. The data contain a few hundred thousand distinct CDR3 sequences, around a sixth of them singletons. The clonotype was recovered from a man between 18 and 35 years old who received the YFV17D yellow fever vaccine. The material was PBMCs, obtained 4 to 6 days after the first yellow fever vaccination. This chain connects TRBV3-1 to TRBJ2-5; 10 nucleotides line up with TRBD1. The CDR3 is CASSQPRQGAAGRKETQYF. The CDR3 DNA reads TGTGCCAGCAGCCAGCCTAGACAGGGGGCGGCAGGCAGGAAGGAGACCCAGTACTTC.